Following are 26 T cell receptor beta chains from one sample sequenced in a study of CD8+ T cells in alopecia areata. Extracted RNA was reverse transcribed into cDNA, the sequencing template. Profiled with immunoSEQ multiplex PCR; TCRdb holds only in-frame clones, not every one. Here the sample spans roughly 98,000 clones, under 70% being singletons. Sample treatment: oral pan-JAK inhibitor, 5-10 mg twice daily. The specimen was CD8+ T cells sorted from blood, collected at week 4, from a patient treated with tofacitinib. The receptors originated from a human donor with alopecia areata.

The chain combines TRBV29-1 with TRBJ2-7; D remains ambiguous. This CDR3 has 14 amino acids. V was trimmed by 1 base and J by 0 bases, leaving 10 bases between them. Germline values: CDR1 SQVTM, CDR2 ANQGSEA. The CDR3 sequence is CSVEGERDSYEQYF. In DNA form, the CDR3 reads TGCAGCGTTGAAGGGGAACGCGACTCCTACGAGCAGTACTTC.

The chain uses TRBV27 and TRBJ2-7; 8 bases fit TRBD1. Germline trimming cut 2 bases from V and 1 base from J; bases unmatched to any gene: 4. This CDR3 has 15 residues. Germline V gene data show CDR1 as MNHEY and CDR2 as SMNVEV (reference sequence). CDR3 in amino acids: CASSLRQGLSYEQYF. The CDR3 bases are TGTGCCAGCAGTTTAAGACAGGGGCTATCCTACGAGCAGTACTTC.

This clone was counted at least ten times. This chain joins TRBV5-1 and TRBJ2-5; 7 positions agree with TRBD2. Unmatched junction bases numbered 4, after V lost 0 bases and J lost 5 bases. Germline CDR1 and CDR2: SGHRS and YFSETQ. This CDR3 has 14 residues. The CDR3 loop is CASSLAGGMETQYF. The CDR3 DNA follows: TGCGCCAGCAGCTTGGCGGGGGGTATGGAGACCCAGTACTTC.

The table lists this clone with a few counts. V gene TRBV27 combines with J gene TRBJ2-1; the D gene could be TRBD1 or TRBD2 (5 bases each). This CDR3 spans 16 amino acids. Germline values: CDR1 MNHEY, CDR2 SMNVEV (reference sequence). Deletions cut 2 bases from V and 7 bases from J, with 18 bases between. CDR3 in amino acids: CASSLLASLGTNEQFF. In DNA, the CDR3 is TGTGCCAGCAGTTTACTAGCTAGTCTCGGGACGAATGAGCAGTTCTTC.

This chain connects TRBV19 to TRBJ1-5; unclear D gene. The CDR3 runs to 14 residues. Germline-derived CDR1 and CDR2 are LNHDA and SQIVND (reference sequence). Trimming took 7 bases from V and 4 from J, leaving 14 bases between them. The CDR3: CASIPRDLNQPQHF. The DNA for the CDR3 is TGTGCCAGTATTCCGCGTGACCTGAATCAGCCCCAGCATTTT.

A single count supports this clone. The CDR3 bases are TGCGCCAGCAGCCAGAGTCGAGCGGACTGGGCGGAGGGCTACACCTTC. Residues: CASSQSRADWAEGYTF. V gene TRBV4-1 combines with J gene TRBJ1-2; D gene uncertain. Germline-derived CDR1 and CDR2 are MGHRA and YSYEKL. The CDR3 consists of 16 residues. The V end lost 3 bases, the J end lost 8 bases, and 22 bases lay between the germline ends.

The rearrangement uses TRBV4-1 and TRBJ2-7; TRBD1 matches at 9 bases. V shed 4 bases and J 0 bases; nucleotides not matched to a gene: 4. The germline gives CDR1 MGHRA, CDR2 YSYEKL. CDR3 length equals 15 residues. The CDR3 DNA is TGCGCCAGCAGCCCTGGGACAGGGAGCTCCTACGAGCAGTACTTC. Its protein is CASSPGTGSSYEQYF.

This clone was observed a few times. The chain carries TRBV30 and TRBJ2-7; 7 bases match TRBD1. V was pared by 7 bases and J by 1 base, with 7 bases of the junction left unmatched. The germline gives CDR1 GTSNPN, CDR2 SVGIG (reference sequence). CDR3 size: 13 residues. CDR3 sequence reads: CASLTGPSYEQYF. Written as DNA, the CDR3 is TGTGCCTCCCTGACAGGGCCATCCTACGAGCAGTACTTC.

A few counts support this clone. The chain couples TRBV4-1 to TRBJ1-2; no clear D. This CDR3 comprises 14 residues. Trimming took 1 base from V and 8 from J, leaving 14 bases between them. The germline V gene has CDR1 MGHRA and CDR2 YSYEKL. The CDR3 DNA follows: TGCGCCAGCAGCCAAGGTCCCCGGCCAGAGGGCTACACCTTC. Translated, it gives CASSQGPRPEGYTF.

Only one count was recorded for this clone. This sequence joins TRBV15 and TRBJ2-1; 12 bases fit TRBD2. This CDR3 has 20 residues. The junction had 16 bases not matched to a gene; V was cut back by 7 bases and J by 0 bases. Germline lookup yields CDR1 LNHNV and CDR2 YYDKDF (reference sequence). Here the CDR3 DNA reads TGTGCCACCAAGTTTCACGGACTAGCGGGATCGACAACCTCCTACAATGAGCAGTTCTTC. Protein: CATKFHGLAGSTTSYNEQFF.

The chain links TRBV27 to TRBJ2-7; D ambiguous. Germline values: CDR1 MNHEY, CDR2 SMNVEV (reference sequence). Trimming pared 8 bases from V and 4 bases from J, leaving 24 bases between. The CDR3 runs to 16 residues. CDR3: CASVGSAVGHTYEQYF. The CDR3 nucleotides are TGTGCCAGCGTGGGCAGCGCCGTTGGGCATACTTACGAGCAGTACTTC.

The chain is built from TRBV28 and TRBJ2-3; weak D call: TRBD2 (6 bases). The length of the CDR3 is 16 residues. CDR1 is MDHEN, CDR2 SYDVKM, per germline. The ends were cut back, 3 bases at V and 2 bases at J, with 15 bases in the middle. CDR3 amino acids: CASSFAGSINTDTQYF. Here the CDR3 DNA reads TGTGCCAGCAGTTTTGCGGGGAGTATAAACACAGATACGCAGTATTTT.

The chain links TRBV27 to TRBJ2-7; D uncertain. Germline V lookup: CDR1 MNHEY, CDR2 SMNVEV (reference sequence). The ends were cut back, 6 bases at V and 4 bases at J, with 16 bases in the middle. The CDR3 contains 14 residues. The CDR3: CASSLSTDRYEQYF. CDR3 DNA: TGTGCCAGCAGCCTGTCGACGGATCGATACGAGCAGTACTTC.

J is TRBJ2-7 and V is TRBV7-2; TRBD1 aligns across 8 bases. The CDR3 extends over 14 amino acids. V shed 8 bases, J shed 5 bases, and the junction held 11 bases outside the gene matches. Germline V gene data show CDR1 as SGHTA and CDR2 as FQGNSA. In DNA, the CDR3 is TGTGCCAGCTCCAAACCAGGGGGCGGAGACGAGCAGTACTTC. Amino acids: CASSKPGGGDEQYF.

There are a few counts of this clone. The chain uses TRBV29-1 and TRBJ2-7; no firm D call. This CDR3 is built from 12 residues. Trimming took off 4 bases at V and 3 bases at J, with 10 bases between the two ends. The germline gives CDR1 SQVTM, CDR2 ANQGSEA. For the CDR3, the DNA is TGCAGCGTTGGGACGGAGATCTACGAGCAGTACTTC. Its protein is CSVGTEIYEQYF.

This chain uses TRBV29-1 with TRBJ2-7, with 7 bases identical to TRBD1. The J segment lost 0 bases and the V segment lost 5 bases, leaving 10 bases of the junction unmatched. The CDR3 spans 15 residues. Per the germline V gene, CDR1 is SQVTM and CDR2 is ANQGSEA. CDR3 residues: CSVLETGVGSYEQYF. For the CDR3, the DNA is TGCAGCGTTCTTGAAACAGGGGTCGGCTCCTACGAGCAGTACTTC.

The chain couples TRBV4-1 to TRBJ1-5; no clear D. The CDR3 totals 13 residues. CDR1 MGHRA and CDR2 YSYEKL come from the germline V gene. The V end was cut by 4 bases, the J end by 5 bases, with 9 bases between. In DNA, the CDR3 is TGCGCCAGCAGCCGTGGGAGGGATCAGCCCCAGCATTTT. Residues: CASSRGRDQPQHF.

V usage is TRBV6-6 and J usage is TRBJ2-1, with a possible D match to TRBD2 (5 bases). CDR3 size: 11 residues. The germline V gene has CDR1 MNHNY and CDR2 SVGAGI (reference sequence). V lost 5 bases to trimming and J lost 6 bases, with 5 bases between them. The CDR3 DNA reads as TGTGCCAGCAGTGCGGGCAATGAGCAGTTCTTC. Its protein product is CASSAGNEQFF.

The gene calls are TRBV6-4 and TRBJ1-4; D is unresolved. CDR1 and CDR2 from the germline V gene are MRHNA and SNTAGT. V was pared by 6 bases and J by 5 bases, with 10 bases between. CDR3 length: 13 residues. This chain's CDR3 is CASRTGRNEKLFF. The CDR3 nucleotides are TGTGCCAGCAGGACCGGACGGAATGAAAAACTGTTTTTT.

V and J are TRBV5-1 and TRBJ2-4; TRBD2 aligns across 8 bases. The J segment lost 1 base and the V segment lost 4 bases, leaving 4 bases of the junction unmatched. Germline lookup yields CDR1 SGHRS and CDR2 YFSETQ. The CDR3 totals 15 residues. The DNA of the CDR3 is TGCGCCAGCAGCACGGGGGGGCCTGCCAAAAACATTCAGTACTTC. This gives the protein CASSTGGPAKNIQYF.

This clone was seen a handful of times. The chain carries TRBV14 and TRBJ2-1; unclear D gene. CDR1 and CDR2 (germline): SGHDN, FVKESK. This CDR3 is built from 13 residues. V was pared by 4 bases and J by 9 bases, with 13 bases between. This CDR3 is CASSLITGSEQFF. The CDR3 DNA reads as TGTGCCAGCAGCCTCATTACGGGTAGTGAGCAGTTCTTC. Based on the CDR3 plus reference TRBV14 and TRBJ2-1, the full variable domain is EAGVTQFPSHSVIEKGQTVTLRCDPISGHDNLYWYRRVMGKEIKFLLHFVKESKQDESGMPNNRFLAERTGGTYSTLKVQPAELEDSGVYFCASSLITGSEQFFGPGTRLTVL.

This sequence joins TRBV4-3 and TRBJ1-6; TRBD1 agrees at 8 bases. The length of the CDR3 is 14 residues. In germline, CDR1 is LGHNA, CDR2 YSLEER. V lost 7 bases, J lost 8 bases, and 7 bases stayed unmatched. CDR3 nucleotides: TGCGCCAGCACTTCCGGACAGGGACATTCACCCCTCCACTTT. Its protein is CASTSGQGHSPLHF.

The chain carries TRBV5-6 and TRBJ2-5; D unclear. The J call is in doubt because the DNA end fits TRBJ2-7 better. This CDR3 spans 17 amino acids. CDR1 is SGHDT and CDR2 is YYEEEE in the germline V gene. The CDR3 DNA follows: TGTGCCAGCAGCTTGCCCCCTCGGCCCCCGGATCCTTACGAGCAGTACTTC. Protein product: CASSLPPRPPDPYEQYF.

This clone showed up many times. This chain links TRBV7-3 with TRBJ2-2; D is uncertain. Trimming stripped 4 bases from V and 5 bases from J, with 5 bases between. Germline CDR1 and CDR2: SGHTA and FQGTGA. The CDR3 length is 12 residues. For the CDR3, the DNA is TGTGCCAGCAGCTCTACTACCGGGGAGCTGTTTTTT. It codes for CASSSTTGELFF.

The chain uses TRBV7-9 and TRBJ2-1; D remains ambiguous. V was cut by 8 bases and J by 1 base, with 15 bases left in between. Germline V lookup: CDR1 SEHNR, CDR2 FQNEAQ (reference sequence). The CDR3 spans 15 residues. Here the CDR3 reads CASSYQLDSYNEQFF. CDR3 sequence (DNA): TGTGCCAGCTCCTACCAACTGGATTCCTACAATGAGCAGTTCTTC.

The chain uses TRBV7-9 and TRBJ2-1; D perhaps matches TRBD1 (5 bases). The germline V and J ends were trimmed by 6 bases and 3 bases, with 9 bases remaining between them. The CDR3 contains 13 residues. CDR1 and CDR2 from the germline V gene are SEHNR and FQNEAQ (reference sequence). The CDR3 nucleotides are TGTGCCAGCAGGGCGGACAACTACAATGAGCAGTTCTTC. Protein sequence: CASRADNYNEQFF.